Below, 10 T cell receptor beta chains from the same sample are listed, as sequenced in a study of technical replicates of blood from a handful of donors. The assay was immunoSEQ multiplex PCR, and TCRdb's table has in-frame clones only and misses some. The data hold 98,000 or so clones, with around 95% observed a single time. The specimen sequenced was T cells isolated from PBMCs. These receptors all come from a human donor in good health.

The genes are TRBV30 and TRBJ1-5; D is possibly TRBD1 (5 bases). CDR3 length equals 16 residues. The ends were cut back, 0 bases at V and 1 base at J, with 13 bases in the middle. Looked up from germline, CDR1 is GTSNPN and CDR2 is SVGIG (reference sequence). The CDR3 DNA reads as TGTGCCTGGAGTGTGAAACGGGCAGGGAGCAATCAGCCCCAGCATTTT. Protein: CAWSVKRAGSNQPQHF.

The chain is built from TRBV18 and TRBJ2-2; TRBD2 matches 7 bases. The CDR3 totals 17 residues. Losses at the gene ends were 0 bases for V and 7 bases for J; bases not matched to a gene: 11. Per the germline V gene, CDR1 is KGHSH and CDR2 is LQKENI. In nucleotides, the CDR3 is TGTGCCAGCTCACCACCGATTAGAAGCGGGATGGGCGGGGAGCTGTTTTTT. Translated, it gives CASSPPIRSGMGGELFF.

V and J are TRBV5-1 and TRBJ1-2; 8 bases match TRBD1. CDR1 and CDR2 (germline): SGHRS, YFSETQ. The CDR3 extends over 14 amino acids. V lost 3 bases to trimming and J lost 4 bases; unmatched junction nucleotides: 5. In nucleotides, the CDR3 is TGCGCCAGCAGCTCAGGGGGCGACGGCTATGGCTACACCTTC. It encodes CASSSGGDGYGYTF.

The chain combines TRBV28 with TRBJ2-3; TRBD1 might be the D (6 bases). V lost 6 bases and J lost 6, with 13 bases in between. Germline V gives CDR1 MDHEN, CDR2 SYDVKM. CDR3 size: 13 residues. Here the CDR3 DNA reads TGTGCCAGCAGCTCCCGGGGACACGATACGCAGTATTTT. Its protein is CASSSRGHDTQYF.

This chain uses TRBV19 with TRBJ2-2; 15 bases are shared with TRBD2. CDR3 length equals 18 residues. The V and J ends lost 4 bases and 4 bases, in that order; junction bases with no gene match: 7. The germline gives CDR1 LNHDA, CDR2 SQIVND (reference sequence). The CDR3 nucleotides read TGTGCCAGTAGTACCGGACTAGCGGGGGGGCTTGGCACCGGGGAGCTGTTTTTT. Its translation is CASSTGLAGGLGTGELFF.

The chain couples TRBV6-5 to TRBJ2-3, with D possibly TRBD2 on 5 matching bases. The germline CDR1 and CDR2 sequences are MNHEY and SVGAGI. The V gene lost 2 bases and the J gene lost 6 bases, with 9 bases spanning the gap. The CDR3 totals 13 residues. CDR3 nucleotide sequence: TGTGCCAGCAGTTACGGCGGGTATGATACGCAGTATTTT. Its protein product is CASSYGGYDTQYF.

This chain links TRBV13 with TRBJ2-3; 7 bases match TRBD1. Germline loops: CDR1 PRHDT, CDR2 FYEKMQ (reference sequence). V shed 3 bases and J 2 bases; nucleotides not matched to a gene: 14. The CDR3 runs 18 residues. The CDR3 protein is CASSFRDSVRPSTDTQYF. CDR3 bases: TGTGCCAGCAGCTTCCGGGACAGCGTCAGGCCTTCCACAGATACGCAGTATTTT.

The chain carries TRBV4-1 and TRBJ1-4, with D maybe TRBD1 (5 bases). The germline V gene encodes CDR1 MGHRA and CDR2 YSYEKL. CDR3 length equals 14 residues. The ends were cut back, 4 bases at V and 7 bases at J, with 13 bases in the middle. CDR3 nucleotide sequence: TGCGCCAGCAGCCGGGGCCCAGCTACTGAAAAACTGTTTTTT. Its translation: CASSRGPATEKLFF.

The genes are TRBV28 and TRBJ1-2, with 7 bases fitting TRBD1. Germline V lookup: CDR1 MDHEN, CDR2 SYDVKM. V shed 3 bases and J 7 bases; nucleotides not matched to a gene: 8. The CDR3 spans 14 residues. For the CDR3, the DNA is TGTGCCAGCAGTTTGAGGACAGGCGTCTTTGGCTACACCTTC. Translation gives CASSLRTGVFGYTF.

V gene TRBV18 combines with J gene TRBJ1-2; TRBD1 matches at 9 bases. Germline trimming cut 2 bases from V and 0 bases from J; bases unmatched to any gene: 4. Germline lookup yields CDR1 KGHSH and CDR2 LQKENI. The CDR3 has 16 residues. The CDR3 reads CASSPMGQGTNYGYTF. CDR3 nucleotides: TGTGCCAGCTCACCAATGGGACAGGGAACTAACTATGGCTACACCTTC. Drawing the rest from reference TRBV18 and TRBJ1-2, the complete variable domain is NAGVMQNPRHLVRRRGQEARLRCSPMKGHSHVYWYRQLPEEGLKFMVYLQKENIIDESGMPKERFSAEFPKEGPSILRIQQVVRGDSAAYFCASSPMGQGTNYGYTFGSGTRLTVV.